This T cell receptor (beta chain) is from a study of Ad26.COV2.S vaccination and SARS-CoV-2 variants. Stated treatment: roughly 18 received Ad26.COV2.S at low or high dose, single or two shots; 5 received placebo; per-sample allocation not given. It was on day 63 after the first vaccine or placebo injection that samples were taken. Clones were read by immunoSEQ multiplex PCR, and TCRdb kept only the in-frame ones, dropping some. The top ten clones hold 3.5% of a sample with about 400,000 clones, about 85% of them seen once. CDR3 length equals 15 residues. Germline CDR1 MGHDK, CDR2 SYGVNS. The V gene end was trimmed by 3 bases and the J gene end by 0 bases; junction bases not matched to a gene: 4.

Material: peripheral blood, obtained in a trial of Ad26.COV2.S vaccine versus placebo. The sequence derives from a person aged 18-60 years who received the Ad26.COV2.S COVID-19 vaccine or a placebo. V usage is TRBV25-1 and J usage is TRBJ1-1, with 7 bases aligning to TRBD1. The CDR3 here is CASSDPGGVNTEAFF. Here the CDR3 DNA reads TGTGCCAGCAGTGATCCAGGGGGAGTGAACACTGAAGCTTTCTTT.